This T cell receptor (beta chain) was sequenced during a study of cytomegalovirus exposure and HLA in healthy donors. Primers for the PCR totalled 60 Vbeta and 13 Jbeta. Sequencing was performed with immunoSEQ multiplex PCR; in TCRdb, only in-frame clones are kept and a portion is missing. The data show 150,000 to 200,000 clones, over 80% seen once. Study-wide results and limits: The likely origin of a cluster of highly shared sequence variants was a sequencing artifact.

About this clone: Its antigen remains unknown.

The CDR3 spans 14 residues. Germline CDR1 is MNHNY and CDR2 is SVGAGI (reference sequence). V gave up 2 bases and J gave up 8 bases, with 15 bases separating them. The receptor comes from a man aged 40-49 years in good health and CMV-seronegative. The chain carries TRBV6-6 and TRBJ1-2; a possible D gene is TRBD1 (6 bases). The specimen was PBMCs. For the CDR3, the DNA is TGTGCCAGCAGTTACAGGGGGAATCTGGACGGCTACACCTTC. It encodes CASSYRGNLDGYTF.